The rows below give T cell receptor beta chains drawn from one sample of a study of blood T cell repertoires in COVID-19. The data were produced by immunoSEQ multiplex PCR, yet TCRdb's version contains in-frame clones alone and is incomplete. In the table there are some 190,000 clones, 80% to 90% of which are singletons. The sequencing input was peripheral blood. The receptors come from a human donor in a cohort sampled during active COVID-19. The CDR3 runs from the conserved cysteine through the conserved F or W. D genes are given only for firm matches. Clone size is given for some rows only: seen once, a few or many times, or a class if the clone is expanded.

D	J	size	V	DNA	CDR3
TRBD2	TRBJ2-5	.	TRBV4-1	TGCGCCAGCAGCCAAGCTTTTGGCGGGGGGATTGGAGAGACCCAGTACTTC	CASSQAFGGGIGETQYF
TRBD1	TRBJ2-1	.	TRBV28	TGTGCCAGCAGTTTATCCCTTCGGGACAGCTCCTACAATGAGCAGTTCTTC	CASSLSLRDSSYNEQFF
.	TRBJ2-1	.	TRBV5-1	TGCGCCAGCAGCCAAATCAACACAGGGTACAATGAGCAGTTCTTC	CASSQINTGYNEQFF
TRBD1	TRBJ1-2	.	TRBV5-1	TGCGCCAGCAGCTTGGGGACAGGGCCGGCCTATGGCTACACCTTC	CASSLGTGPAYGYTF
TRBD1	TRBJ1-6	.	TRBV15	TGTGCCACCAGCAGTGGGGACAGGGGGCAACCCTATAATTCACCCCTCCACTTT	CATSSGDRGQPYNSPLHF
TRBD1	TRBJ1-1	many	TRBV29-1	TGCAGCGTGATGGACAGGGGGCGCGGGATACCTGAAGCTTTCTTT	CSVMDRGRGIPEAFF
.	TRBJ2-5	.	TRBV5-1	TGCGCCAGCGGCCTAGCGGTAGGGGGAGAGACCCAGTACTTC	CASGLAVGGETQYF
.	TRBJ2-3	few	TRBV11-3	TGTGCCAGCAGGGTTTCAGGATCAGATACGCAGTATTTT	CASRVSGSDTQYF
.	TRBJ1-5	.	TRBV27	TGTGCCAGCAGGCGCACAGGGAACAATCAGCCCCAGCATTTT	CASRRTGNNQPQHF
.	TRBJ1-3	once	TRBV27	TGTGCCAGCAGTCCCAGTAACCCCTCTGGAAACACCATATATTTT	CASSPSNPSGNTIYF
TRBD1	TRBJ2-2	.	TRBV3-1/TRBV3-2	TGTGCCAGCAGCCATCTAGACAGGGCCGGGGAGCTGTTTTTT	CASSHLDRAGELFF
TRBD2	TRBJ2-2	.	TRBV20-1	TGCAGTGCTAGTCCACATCTGGGAGGGGCGGACACCGGGGAGCTGTTTTTT	CSASPHLGGADTGELFF
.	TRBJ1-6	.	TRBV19	TGTGCCAGTAGTATTTCCGGAGAGTATAATTCACCCCTCCACTTT	CASSISGEYNSPLHF
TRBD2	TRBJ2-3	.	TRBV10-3	TGTGCCATCAGAACTAGCGGGAGGTACACAGATACGCAGTATTTT	CAIRTSGRYTDTQYF
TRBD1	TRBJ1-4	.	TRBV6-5	TGTGCCAGCACAGACAGGGAGGCTAATGAAAAACTGTTTTTT	CASTDREANEKLFF
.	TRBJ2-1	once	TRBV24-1	TGTGCCACCAGTGATTTTAGGCAGGAAAGGTTGAATGAGCAGTTCTTC	CATSDFRQERLNEQFF
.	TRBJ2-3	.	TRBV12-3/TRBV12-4	TGTGCCAGCAGTTACAGGGGCACAGATACGCAGTATTTT	CASSYRGTDTQYF
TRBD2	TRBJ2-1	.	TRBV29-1	TGCAGCGTTGTTAGCGGGGGCAGCTCCTACAATGAGCAGTTCTTC	CSVVSGGSSYNEQFF
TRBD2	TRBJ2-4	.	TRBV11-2	TGTGCCAGCAGCTCCCCGGGAGGGAGGGTTGCCAAAAACATTCAGTACTTC	CASSSPGGRVAKNIQYF
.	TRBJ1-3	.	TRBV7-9	TGTGCCAGCAGCTTCCCTAGACAGTCAGCACGAAACACCATATATTTT	CASSFPRQSARNTIYF
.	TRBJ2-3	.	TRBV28	TGTGCCAACTCGGGGGAGTTCACAGATACGCAGTATTTT	CANSGEFTDTQYF
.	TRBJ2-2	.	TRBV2	TGTGCCAGCAGGGGGGCGGTCACCGGGGAGCTGTTTTTT	CASRGAVTGELFF
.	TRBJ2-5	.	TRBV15	TGTGCCACCAGCAGAGATCAGGGCCAAGAGACCCAGTACTTC	CATSRDQGQETQYF
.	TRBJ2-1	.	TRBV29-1	TGCAGCGCACCGGGACATACGTACAATGAGCAGTTCTTC	CSAPGHTYNEQFF
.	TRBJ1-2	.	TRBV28	TGTGCCAGCAGTTTCACTGTATATGGCTACACCTTC	CASSFTVYGYTF
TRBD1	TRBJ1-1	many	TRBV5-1	TGCGCCAGCAGCTTGGGGGGGACAGGGATGGTCAAGGCGGAAGGCACTGAAGCTTTCTTT	CASSLGGTGMVKAEGTEAFF
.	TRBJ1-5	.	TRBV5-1	TGCGCCAGCAGCTTGACGGGTATCAATCAGCCCCAGCATTTT	CASSLTGINQPQHF
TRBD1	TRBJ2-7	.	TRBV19	TGTGCCAGTAGTTTCCGGGACAGCCCCTACGAGCAGTACTTC	CASSFRDSPYEQYF
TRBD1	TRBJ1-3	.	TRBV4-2	TGTGCCAGCAGCCAAGAAGGGACAGGGGGTTATGGAAACACCATATATTTT	CASSQEGTGGYGNTIYF
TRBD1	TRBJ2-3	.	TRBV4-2	TGTGCCAGCAGCCGAGCGGGACAGGGAACGACAGATACGCAGTATTTT	CASSRAGQGTTDTQYF
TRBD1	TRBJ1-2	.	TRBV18	TGTGCCAGCTCACCACCAGGGTTTACAGGGGACCTCCGGGGAAGCTACACCTTC	CASSPPGFTGDLRGSYTF
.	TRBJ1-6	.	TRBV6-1	TGTGCCAGCAGTGAACTGGCAGTCCCACCCCTCCACTTT	CASSELAVPPLHF
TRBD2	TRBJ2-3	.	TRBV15	TGTGCCACCAGCAGAGATTTCAGCGGGGATACAGATACGCAGTATTTT	CATSRDFSGDTDTQYF
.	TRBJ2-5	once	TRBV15	TGTGCCACCAGCCGTAAGGCAGGGGTTGGGACCCAGTACTTC	CATSRKAGVGTQYF
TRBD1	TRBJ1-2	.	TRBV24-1	TGTGCCACCAGTGACACCGGGGACAGGGGGAAAGGCTACACCTTC	CATSDTGDRGKGYTF
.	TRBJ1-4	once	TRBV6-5	TGTGCCAGTTCCGATCGGGGAGTATATGAAAAACTGTTTTTT	CASSDRGVYEKLFF
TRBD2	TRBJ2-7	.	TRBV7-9	TGTGCCAGCAGCTCGACTAGCGGGGTAGGGGAGCAGTACTTC	CASSSTSGVGEQYF
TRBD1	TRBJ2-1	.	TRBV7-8	TGTGCCAGCAGCTTAGCGACAGGGGGCCTTTCGGGCAATGAGCAGTTCTTC	CASSLATGGLSGNEQFF
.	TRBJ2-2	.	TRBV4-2	TGTGCCAGCAGCCAAGATGAGCGCGGAGTCACCGGGGAGCTGTTTTTT	CASSQDERGVTGELFF
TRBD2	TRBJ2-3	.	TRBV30	TGTGCCTGGGGGGGACTAGCGGATACGCAGTATTTT	CAWGGLADTQYF
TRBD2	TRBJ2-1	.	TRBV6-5	TGTGCCAGCAGCCCCGGGACTAGCGGGGAGCAGTTCTTC	CASSPGTSGEQFF
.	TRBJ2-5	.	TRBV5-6	TGTGCCAGCAGCGCGACAGGTTTTCAAGAGACCCAGTACTTC	CASSATGFQETQYF
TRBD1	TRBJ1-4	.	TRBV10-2	TGCGCCAGCAGTGAGGGGGACAGGGGGCATGAAAAACTGTTTTTT	CASSEGDRGHEKLFF
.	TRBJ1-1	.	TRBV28	TGTGCCAGCAGTTTCAACAGCAACACTGAAGCTTTCTTT	CASSFNSNTEAFF
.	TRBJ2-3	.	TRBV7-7	TGTGCTAGCAGCTTATTGTCTAGCGGCACAGATACGCAGTATTTT	CASSLLSSGTDTQYF
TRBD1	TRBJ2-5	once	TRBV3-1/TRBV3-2	TGTGCCAGCAGCCAACCCCACAGGGGTCGACAAGAGACCCAGTACTTC	CASSQPHRGRQETQYF
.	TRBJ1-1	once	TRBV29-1	TGCAGCGCCGCCCAGGGAACCGCTGAAGCTTTCTTT	CSAAQGTAEAFF
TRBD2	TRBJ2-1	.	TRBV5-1	TGCGCCAGCCGACCCGGGACTAGTAATGGGAATGAGCAGTTCTTC	CASRPGTSNGNEQFF
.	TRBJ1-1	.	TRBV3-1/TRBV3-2	TGTGCCAGCAGCCAATCCTCCACTGAAGCTTTCTTT	CASSQSSTEAFF
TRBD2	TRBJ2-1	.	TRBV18	TGTGCCAGCTCACCGCCTGCGGGAGGGGCCCGAATTTACAATGAGCAGTTCTTC	CASSPPAGGARIYNEQFF
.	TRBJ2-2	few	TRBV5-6	TGTGCCAGCAGCTCCCGATTTAGCGGGGAGCTGTTTTTT	CASSSRFSGELFF
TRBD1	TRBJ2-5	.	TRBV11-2	TGTGCCAGCAGCTCGCATGCAGGGGGTCTAGAGACCCAGTACTTC	CASSSHAGGLETQYF
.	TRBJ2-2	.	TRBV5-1	TGCGCCAGCAGCTTAGGAGGCAGCTACACCGGGGAGCTGTTTTTT	CASSLGGSYTGELFF
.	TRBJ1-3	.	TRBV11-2	TGTGCCAGCAGCTTATACGCGGGCCTTGGAAACACCATATATTTT	CASSLYAGLGNTIYF
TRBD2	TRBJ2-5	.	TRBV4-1	TGCGCCAGCAGCCAAGATCTAGCGGGGCCTGGAGGAGAGACCCAGTACTTC	CASSQDLAGPGGETQYF
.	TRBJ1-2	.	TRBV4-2	TGTGCCAGCAGCCAAGATAATAAAGACAGGCTTGGCTACACCTTC	CASSQDNKDRLGYTF
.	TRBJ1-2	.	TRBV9	TGTGCCAGCAGCGTAGACAGTAACTATGGCTACACCTTC	CASSVDSNYGYTF
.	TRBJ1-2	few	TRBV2	TGTGCCAGCAGGAGGGAAGGGTATGGCTACACCTTC	CASRREGYGYTF
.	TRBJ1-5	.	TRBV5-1	TGCGCCAGCAGCTATACGGGGGGACAGCCCCAGCATTTT	CASSYTGGQPQHF